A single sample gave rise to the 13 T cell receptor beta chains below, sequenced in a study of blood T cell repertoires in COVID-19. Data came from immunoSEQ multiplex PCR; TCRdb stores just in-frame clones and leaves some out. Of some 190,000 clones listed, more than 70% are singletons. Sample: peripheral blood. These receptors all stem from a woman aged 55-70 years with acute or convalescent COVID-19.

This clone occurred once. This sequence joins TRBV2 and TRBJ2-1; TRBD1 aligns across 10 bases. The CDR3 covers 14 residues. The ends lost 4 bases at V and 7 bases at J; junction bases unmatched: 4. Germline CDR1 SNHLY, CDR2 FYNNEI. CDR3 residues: CASSGGQGLNEQFF. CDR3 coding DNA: TGTGCCAGCAGTGGGGGACAGGGGCTTAATGAGCAGTTCTTC.

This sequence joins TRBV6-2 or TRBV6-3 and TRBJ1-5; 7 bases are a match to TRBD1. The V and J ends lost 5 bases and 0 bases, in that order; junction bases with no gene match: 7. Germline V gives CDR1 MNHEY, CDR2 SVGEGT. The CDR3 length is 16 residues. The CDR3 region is CASSPSRGNSNQPQHF. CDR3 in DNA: TGTGCCAGCAGTCCCTCCAGGGGGAATAGCAATCAGCCCCAGCATTTT.

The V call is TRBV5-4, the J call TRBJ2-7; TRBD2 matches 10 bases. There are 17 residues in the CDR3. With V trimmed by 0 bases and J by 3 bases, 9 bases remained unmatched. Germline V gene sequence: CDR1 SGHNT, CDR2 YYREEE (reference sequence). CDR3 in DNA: TGTGCCAGCAGCTTGGGGGCTAGCGGGAGTCTTATCTACGAGCAGTACTTC. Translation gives CASSLGASGSLIYEQYF.

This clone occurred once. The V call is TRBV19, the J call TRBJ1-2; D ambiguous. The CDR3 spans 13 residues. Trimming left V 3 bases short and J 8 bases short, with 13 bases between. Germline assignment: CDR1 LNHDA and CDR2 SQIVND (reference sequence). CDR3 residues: CASSMGEGRGYTF. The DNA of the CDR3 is TGTGCCAGTAGTATGGGCGAAGGGAGAGGCTACACCTTC.

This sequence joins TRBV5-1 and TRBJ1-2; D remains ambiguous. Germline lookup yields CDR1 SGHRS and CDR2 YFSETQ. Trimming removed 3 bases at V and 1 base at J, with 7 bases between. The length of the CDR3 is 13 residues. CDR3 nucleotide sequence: TGCGCCAGCAGCTCGAGAGTTAACTATGGCTACACCTTC. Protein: CASSSRVNYGYTF. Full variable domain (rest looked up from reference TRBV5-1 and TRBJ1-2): KAGVTQTPRYLIKTRGQQVTLSCSPISGHRSVSWYQQTPGQGLQFLFEYFSETQRNKGNFPGRFSGRQFSNSRSEMNVSTLELGDSALYLCASSSRVNYGYTFGSGTRLTVV.

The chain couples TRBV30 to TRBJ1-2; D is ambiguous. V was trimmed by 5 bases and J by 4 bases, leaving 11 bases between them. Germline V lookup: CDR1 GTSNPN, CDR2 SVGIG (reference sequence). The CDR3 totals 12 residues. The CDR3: CAWVGMFYGYTF. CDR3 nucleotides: TGTGCCTGGGTCGGGATGTTCTATGGCTACACCTTC.

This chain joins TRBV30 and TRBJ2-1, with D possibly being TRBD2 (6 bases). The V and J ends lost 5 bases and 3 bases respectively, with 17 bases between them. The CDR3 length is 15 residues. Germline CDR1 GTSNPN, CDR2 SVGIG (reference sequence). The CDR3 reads CAWQPPGLVYNEQFF. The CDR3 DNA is TGTGCCTGGCAGCCTCCGGGACTGGTCTACAATGAGCAGTTCTTC.

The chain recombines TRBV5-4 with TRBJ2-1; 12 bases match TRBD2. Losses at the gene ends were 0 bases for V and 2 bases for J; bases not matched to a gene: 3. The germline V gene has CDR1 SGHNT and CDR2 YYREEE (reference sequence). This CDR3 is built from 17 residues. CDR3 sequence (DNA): TGTGCCAGCAGCTTGGGACTAGCGGGAGCCCCCTACAATGAGCAGTTCTTC. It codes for CASSLGLAGAPYNEQFF.

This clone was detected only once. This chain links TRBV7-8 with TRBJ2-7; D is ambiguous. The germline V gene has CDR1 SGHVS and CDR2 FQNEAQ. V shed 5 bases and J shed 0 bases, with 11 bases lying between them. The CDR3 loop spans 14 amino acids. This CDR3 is CASSTYSTSYEQYV. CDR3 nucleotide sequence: TGTGCCAGCAGCACATATTCCACCTCCTACGAGCAGTACGTC.

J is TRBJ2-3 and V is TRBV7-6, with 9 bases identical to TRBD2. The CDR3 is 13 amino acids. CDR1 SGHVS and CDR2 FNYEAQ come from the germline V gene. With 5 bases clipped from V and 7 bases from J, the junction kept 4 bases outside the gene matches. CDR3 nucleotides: TGTGCCAGCAGCCGGACTAGCGAGTATACGCAGTATTTT. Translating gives CASSRTSEYTQYF.

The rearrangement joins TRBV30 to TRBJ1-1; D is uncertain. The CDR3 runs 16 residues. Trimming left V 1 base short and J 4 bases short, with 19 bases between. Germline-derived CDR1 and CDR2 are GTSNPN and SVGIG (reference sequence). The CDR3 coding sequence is TGTGCCTGGAGTGCCTTGTCCGGCCCGCCGGGCACTGAAGCTTTCTTT. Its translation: CAWSALSGPPGTEAFF.

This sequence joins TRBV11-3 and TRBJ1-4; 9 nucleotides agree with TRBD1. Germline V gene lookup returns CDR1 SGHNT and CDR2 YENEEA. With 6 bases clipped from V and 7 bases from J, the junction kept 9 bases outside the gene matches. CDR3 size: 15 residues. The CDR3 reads CASSSWDREGEKLFF. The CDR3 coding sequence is TGTGCCAGCAGTTCATGGGACAGGGAGGGTGAAAAACTGTTTTTT. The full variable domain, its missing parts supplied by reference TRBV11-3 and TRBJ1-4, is EAGVVQSPRYKIIEKKQPVAFWCNPISGHNTLYWYLQNLGQGPELLIRYENEEAVDDSQLPKDRFSAERLKGVDSTLKIQPAELGDSAVYLCASSSWDREGEKLFFGSGTQLSVL.

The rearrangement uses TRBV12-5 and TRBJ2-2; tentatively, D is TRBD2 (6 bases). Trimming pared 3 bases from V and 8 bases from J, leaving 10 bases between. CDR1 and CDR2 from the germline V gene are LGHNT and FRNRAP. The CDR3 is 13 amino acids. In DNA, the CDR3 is TGTGCTAGTGGTTTACCGGGGGAGGGGGAGCTGTTTTTT. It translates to CASGLPGEGELFF.